These T cell receptor beta chains were read from a single sample in a study of CD8 T cells in ankylosing spondylitis. MiXCR was run by TCRdb on the 5' RACE reads, yielding one entry per CDR3 protein. Among 700,000 to 850,000 distinct CDR3 sequences, around 11% were seen once, and the ten largest hold 0.51%. Sequencing was carried out using blood, either unsorted or a sorted T cell fraction (not recorded which). All receptors derive from a male donor with ankylosing spondylitis. Both conserved end residues are trimmed from each CDR3. A row's size may be missing; if present it is once, few, many or a size class.

abundance: few; j_gene: TRBJ2-3; v_gene: TRBV29-1; CDR3aa: SVVADTQY
abundance: NA; j_gene: TRBJ1-2; v_gene: TRBV5-1; CDR3aa: ASSLDGAFYGYT
abundance: few; j_gene: TRBJ1-1; v_gene: TRBV4-1; CDR3aa: ASSQVGLRPVDPRNTEAF
abundance: few; j_gene: TRBJ1-2; v_gene: TRBV12-3/TRBV12-4; CDR3aa: ASSLDRGSLNYGYT
abundance: NA; j_gene: TRBJ2-7; v_gene: TRBV5-5; CDR3aa: ASSFLWADPYEQY
abundance: NA; j_gene: TRBJ2-7; v_gene: TRBV28; CDR3aa: ASSSASGTPSYEQY
abundance: NA; j_gene: TRBJ1-2; v_gene: TRBV3-1; CDR3aa: ASSQGVTQFYGYT
abundance: few; j_gene: TRBJ2-5; v_gene: TRBV11-2; CDR3aa: ASSLRLAAETQY
abundance: few; j_gene: TRBJ2-7; v_gene: TRBV28; CDR3aa: ASSAVGQGVTYEQY
abundance: many; j_gene: TRBJ1-1; v_gene: TRBV4-3; CDR3aa: ASSRTAGSNTEAF
abundance: NA; j_gene: TRBJ1-1; v_gene: TRBV6-5; CDR3aa: ASSYSTKTEAF
abundance: NA; j_gene: TRBJ1-2; v_gene: TRBV28; CDR3aa: ASSAMFNGYT
abundance: NA; j_gene: TRBJ2-5; v_gene: TRBV29-1; CDR3aa: SVVSGAQETQY
abundance: many; j_gene: TRBJ2-5; v_gene: TRBV7-9; CDR3aa: ASSPADRGRVETQY
abundance: NA; j_gene: TRBJ2-1; v_gene: TRBV20-1; CDR3aa: SAIPGLFYNEQF
abundance: many; j_gene: TRBJ2-1; v_gene: TRBV6-2/TRBV6-3; CDR3aa: ASSYRGQYNEQF
abundance: many; j_gene: TRBJ1-5; v_gene: TRBV20-1; CDR3aa: SAWPGQSHQPQH
abundance: many; j_gene: TRBJ2-5; v_gene: TRBV20-1; CDR3aa: SARTSGEAETQY
abundance: NA; j_gene: TRBJ2-7; v_gene: TRBV10-3; CDR3aa: AISVGTGDEQY
abundance: NA; j_gene: TRBJ2-2; v_gene: TRBV18; CDR3aa: ASSPIRGTAITGELF
abundance: few; j_gene: TRBJ2-7; v_gene: TRBV7-2; CDR3aa: ASRSPSGQPN
abundance: few; j_gene: TRBJ2-7; v_gene: TRBV20-1; CDR3aa: SARWRSSYEQY
abundance: few; j_gene: TRBJ2-1; v_gene: TRBV18; CDR3aa: ASSPAGIPYNEQF
abundance: NA; j_gene: TRBJ1-2; v_gene: TRBV20-1; CDR3aa: SAVLASYGYT
abundance: few; j_gene: TRBJ1-2; v_gene: TRBV2; CDR3aa: ASKWDRDHGYT
abundance: many; j_gene: TRBJ2-5; v_gene: TRBV7-9; CDR3aa: ASSFTTGGRETQY
abundance: many; j_gene: TRBJ2-2; v_gene: TRBV10-3; CDR3aa: ATLGQKNTGELF
abundance: many; j_gene: TRBJ1-1; v_gene: TRBV5-1; CDR3aa: ASSGGQVLNTEAF
abundance: many; j_gene: TRBJ1-2; v_gene: TRBV20-1; CDR3aa: SLERGYGYT
abundance: few; j_gene: TRBJ2-5; v_gene: TRBV20-1; CDR3aa: SASGPSQTQY
abundance: few; j_gene: TRBJ1-2; v_gene: TRBV15; CDR3aa: ATSRTGGHYGYT
abundance: few; j_gene: TRBJ1-1; v_gene: TRBV4-3; CDR3aa: ASNKGTGPAIRAF
abundance: few; j_gene: TRBJ1-1; v_gene: TRBV4-1; CDR3aa: ASSHDRGRVSSAF
abundance: few; j_gene: TRBJ2-3; v_gene: TRBV7-3; CDR3aa: ASGTGTSTDTQY
abundance: few; j_gene: TRBJ2-2; v_gene: TRBV10-3; CDR3aa: AIRGLEDTGELF
abundance: few; j_gene: TRBJ1-1; v_gene: TRBV4-1; CDR3aa: ASSQTELNRNTEAF
abundance: many; j_gene: TRBJ1-4; v_gene: TRBV20-1; CDR3aa: SATRGWGNEKLF
abundance: few; j_gene: TRBJ2-3; v_gene: TRBV27; CDR3aa: ASGWTSAADTQY
abundance: many; j_gene: TRBJ2-3; v_gene: TRBV25-1; CDR3aa: ASSGLTDTQY
abundance: NA; j_gene: TRBJ1-2; v_gene: TRBV4-2; CDR3aa: ASSQVVRGYGYT
abundance: few; j_gene: TRBJ1-2; v_gene: TRBV9; CDR3aa: ASSVARGDYGYT
abundance: NA; j_gene: TRBJ1-2; v_gene: TRBV9; CDR3aa: ASSVAEGWVQGDGYT
abundance: NA; j_gene: TRBJ2-5; v_gene: TRBV4-2; CDR3aa: ASSQWRKETQY
abundance: few; j_gene: TRBJ1-2; v_gene: TRBV7-2; CDR3aa: ASTSQRGKNYGYT
abundance: NA; j_gene: TRBJ1-1; v_gene: TRBV5-1; CDR3aa: ASSLAPHVLNTEAF
abundance: many; j_gene: TRBJ1-5; v_gene: TRBV30; CDR3aa: AWSEGLTQPQH
abundance: few; j_gene: TRBJ2-7; v_gene: TRBV5-1; CDR3aa: ASSPGPRLAYEQY
abundance: NA; j_gene: TRBJ1-1; v_gene: TRBV29-1; CDR3aa: SVVGRGHTEAF
abundance: NA; j_gene: TRBJ1-2; v_gene: TRBV12-3/TRBV12-4; CDR3aa: ASSSIRSPYGYT
abundance: NA; j_gene: TRBJ1-1; v_gene: TRBV3-1; CDR3aa: ASSQEGSRTEAF
abundance: many; j_gene: TRBJ2-2; v_gene: TRBV11-2; CDR3aa: ASTEAVGQGASGELF
abundance: few; j_gene: TRBJ1-6; v_gene: TRBV20-1; CDR3aa: SATQGANSPLH
abundance: few; j_gene: TRBJ2-1; v_gene: TRBV4-3; CDR3aa: ASSQFHSGTSGRHHEQF
abundance: many; j_gene: TRBJ2-1; v_gene: TRBV18; CDR3aa: ASSRGLADYNEQF